This is a list of T cell receptor beta chains from one sample in a study of PD-1 blockade in classical Hodgkin lymphoma. Method: immunoSEQ multiplex PCR; TCRdb's copy keeps in-frame clones and lacks some. This table holds roughly 150,000 clones, 78% found once. Specimen: peripheral blood mononuclear cells (PBMCs), collected before the second cycle of nivolumab. The receptors here all came from a human donor with classical Hodgkin lymphoma. Both conserved end residues are part of each CDR3. The D gene is left open where the match is weak. Clone sizes are given selectively: once, few, many, or a class where the clone is expanded.

v_call	j_call	d_call	clone_size	cdr3_aa	cdr3_nt
TRBV19	TRBJ2-1	TRBD1	.	CASTHRGSYNEQFF	TGTGCCAGTACCCACAGGGGAAGCTACAATGAGCAGTTCTTC
TRBV11-2	TRBJ1-1	TRBD1	.	CASSLLRTGINTEAFF	TGTGCCAGCAGCTTACTAAGGACAGGAATTAACACTGAAGCTTTCTTT
TRBV9	TRBJ1-2	TRBD1	.	CASSGGPTGTEVAGNGYTF	TGTGCCAGCAGCGGGGGTCCTACCGGGACAGAGGTTGCGGGGAATGGCTACACCTTC
TRBV6-5	TRBJ1-2	.	.	CASSAYGGSGYTF	TGTGCCAGCAGTGCCTACGGGGGTAGTGGCTACACCTTC
TRBV30	TRBJ1-2	TRBD1	few	CAWRGQAPAYGYTF	TGTGCCTGGAGGGGACAGGCACCGGCCTATGGCTACACCTTC
TRBV7-6	TRBJ2-7	TRBD2	.	CASSLGALAGGLTYEQYF	TGTGCCAGCAGCTTAGGAGCCCTAGCGGGGGGACTAACCTACGAGCAGTACTTC
TRBV5-1	TRBJ2-7	TRBD1	.	CASRPRTGGLNEQYF	TGCGCCAGCCGCCCCCGGACAGGGGGCTTAAACGAGCAGTACTTC
TRBV4-2	TRBJ1-1	.	many	CASSLISRGENTEAFF	TGTGCCAGCAGCCTAATTAGTCGGGGGGAGAACACTGAAGCTTTCTTT
TRBV5-1	TRBJ2-3	.	.	CASTLRAFGATDTQYF	TGCGCCAGCACCTTACGAGCGTTCGGTGCTACAGATACGCAGTATTTT
TRBV5-6	TRBJ2-5	.	few	CASGRGQETQYF	TGTGCCAGCGGACGGGGGCAAGAGACCCAGTACTTC
TRBV9	TRBJ2-3	.	.	CASSVVQNTDTQYF	TGTGCCAGCAGCGTCGTGCAGAACACAGATACGCAGTATTTT
TRBV6-6	TRBJ2-7	.	.	CASSYKYKGYEQYF	TGTGCCAGCAGTTACAAATACAAGGGCTACGAGCAGTACTTC
TRBV9	TRBJ2-3	TRBD1	.	CASSPWTGGADTQYF	TGTGCCAGCAGCCCCTGGACAGGGGGGGCAGATACGCAGTATTTT